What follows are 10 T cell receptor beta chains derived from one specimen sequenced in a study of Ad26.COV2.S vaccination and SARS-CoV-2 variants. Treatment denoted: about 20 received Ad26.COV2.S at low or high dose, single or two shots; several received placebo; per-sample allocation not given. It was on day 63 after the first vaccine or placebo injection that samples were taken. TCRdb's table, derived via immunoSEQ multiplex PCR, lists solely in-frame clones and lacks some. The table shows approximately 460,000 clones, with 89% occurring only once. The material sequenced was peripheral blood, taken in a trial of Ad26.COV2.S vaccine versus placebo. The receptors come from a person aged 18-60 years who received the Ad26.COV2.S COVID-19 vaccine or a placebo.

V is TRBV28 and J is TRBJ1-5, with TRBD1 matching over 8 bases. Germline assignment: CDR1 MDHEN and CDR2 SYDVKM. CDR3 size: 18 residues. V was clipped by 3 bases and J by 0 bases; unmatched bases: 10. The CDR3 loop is CASSLIRTGGTSNQPQHF. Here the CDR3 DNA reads TGTGCCAGCAGTTTGATAAGAACAGGGGGAACTAGCAATCAGCCCCAGCATTTT.

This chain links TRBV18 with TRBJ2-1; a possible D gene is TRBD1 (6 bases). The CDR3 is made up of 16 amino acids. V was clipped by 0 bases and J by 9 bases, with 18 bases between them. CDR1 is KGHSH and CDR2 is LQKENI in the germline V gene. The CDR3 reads CASSPPSSDRSGEQFF. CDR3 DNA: TGTGCCAGCTCACCACCGTCGAGTGACAGGTCGGGTGAGCAGTTCTTC.

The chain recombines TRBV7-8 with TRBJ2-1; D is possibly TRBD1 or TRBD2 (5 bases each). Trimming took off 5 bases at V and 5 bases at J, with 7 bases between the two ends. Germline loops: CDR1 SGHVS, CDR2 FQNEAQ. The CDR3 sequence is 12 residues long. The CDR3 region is CASSLGDNEQFF. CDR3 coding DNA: TGTGCCAGCAGCCTGGGGGACAATGAGCAGTTCTTC.

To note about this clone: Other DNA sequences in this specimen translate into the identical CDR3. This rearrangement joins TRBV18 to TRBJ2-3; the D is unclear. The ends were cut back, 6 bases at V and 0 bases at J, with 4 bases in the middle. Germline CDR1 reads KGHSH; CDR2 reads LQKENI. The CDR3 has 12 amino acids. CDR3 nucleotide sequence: TGTGCCAGCTCGCGTAGCACAGATACGCAGTATTTT. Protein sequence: CASSRSTDTQYF. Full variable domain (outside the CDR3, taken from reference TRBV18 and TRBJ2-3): NAGVMQNPRHLVRRRGQEARLRCSPMKGHSHVYWYRQLPEEGLKFMVYLQKENIIDESGMPKERFSAEFPKEGPSILRIQQVVRGDSAAYFCASSRSTDTQYFGPGTRLTVL.

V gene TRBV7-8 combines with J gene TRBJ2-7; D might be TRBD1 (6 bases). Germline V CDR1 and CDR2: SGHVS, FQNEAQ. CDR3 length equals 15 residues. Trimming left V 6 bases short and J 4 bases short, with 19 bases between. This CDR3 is CASSYGLGGGYEQYF. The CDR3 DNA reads TGTGCCAGCAGTTACGGATTAGGGGGTGGATACGAGCAGTACTTC.

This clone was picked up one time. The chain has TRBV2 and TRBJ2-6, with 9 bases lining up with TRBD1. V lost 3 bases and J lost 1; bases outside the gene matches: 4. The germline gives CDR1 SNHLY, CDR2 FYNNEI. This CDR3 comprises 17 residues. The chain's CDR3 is CASSETGGASGANVLTF. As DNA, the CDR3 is TGTGCCAGCAGTGAGACAGGGGGTGCATCTGGGGCCAACGTCCTGACTTTC. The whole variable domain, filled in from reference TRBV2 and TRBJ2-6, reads EPEVTQTPSHQVTQMGQEVILRCVPISNHLYFYWYRQILGQKVEFLVSFYNNEISEKSEIFDDQFSVERPDGSNFTLKIRSTKLEDSAMYFCASSETGGASGANVLTFGAGSRLTVL.

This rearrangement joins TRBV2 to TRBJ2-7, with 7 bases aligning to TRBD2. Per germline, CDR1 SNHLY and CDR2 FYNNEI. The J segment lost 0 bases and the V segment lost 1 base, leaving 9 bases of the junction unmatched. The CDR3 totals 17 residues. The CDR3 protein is CASSEEGLAVSSYEQYF. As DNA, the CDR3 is TGTGCCAGCAGTGAAGAGGGGCTAGCGGTAAGCTCCTACGAGCAGTACTTC. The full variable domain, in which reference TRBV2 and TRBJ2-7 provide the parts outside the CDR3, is EPEVTQTPSHQVTQMGQEVILRCVPISNHLYFYWYRQILGQKVEFLVSFYNNEISEKSEIFDDQFSVERPDGSNFTLKIRSTKLEDSAMYFCASSEEGLAVSSYEQYFGPGTRLTVT.

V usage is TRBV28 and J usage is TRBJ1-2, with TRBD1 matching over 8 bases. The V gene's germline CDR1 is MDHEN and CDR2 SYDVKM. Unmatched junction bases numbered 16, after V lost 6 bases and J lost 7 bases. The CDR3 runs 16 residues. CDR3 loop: CASSSGQGTPALGYTF. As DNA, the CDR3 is TGTGCCAGCAGCTCCGGACAGGGTACTCCCGCCCTTGGCTACACCTTC.

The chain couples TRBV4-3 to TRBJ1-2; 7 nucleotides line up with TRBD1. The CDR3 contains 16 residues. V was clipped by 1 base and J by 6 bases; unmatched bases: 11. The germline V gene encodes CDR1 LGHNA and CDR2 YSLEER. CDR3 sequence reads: CASSQVLRQGPNGYTF. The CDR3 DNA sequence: TGCGCCAGCAGCCAAGTCCTGCGACAGGGCCCTAATGGCTACACCTTC.

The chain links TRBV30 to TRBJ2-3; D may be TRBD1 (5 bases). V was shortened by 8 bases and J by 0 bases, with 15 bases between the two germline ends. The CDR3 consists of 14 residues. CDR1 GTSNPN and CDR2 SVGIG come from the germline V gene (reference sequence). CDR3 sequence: CARDQGPSTDTQYF. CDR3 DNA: TGTGCCCGTGATCAGGGCCCTAGCACAGATACGCAGTATTTT.